Each of the 16 T cell receptor beta chains below was sequenced from the same sample in a study of T cell responses to AZD1222 COVID-19 vaccine. TCRdb's table, derived via immunoSEQ multiplex PCR, lists solely in-frame clones and lacks some. The data show more than 75,000 clones, 83% seen once. The specimen comprised peripheral blood, sampled 28 days after the second AZD1222 dose. These receptors all come from an adult who received the AZD1222 COVID-19 vaccine.

The rearrangement joins TRBV4-2 to TRBJ1-2; D gene ambiguous. Germline V gene lookup returns CDR1 LGHNA and CDR2 YNFKEQ. The V end was cut by 0 bases, the J end by 3 bases, with 11 bases between. This CDR3 comprises 15 residues. In DNA, the CDR3 is TGTGCCAGCAGCCAAGAATGGGGAAGTGACTATGGCTACACCTTC. The encoded protein is CASSQEWGSDYGYTF.

This clone was picked up one time. Other DNA sequences in the same sample also yield this CDR3. V and J are TRBV6-5 and TRBJ2-7; D call uncertain. CDR3 length: 14 residues. Germline lookup yields CDR1 MNHEY and CDR2 SVGAGI. V was clipped by 0 bases and J by 2 bases, with 8 bases between them. The CDR3 DNA sequence: TGTGCCAGCAGTTACTCGGGATCTACCTACGAGCAGTACTTC. It is translated as CASSYSGSTYEQYF.

V and J are TRBV7-2 and TRBJ1-4; 7 bases are a match to TRBD1. This CDR3 has 16 residues. Germline loops: CDR1 SGHTA, CDR2 FQGNSA. V was clipped by 5 bases and J by 7 bases; unmatched bases: 13. This CDR3 is CASSPPTGRFGEKLFF. The DNA of the CDR3 is TGTGCCAGCAGCCCACCGACAGGGAGGTTCGGTGAAAAACTGTTTTTT.

The chain has TRBV7-6 and TRBJ1-3; TRBD1 matches 10 bases. V dropped 2 bases and J dropped 9; count of bases not matched to a gene: 10. The CDR3 sequence is 16 residues long. CDR1 SGHVS and CDR2 FNYEAQ come from the germline V gene. Here the CDR3 reads CASSLLYGQGGGTIYF. DNA for the CDR3: TGTGCCAGCAGCTTACTTTACGGACAGGGGGGAGGCACCATATATTTT.

The chain links TRBV29-1 to TRBJ1-6; 9 bases match TRBD1. V gave up 7 bases and J gave up 7 bases; unmatched junction bases: 8. Germline values: CDR1 SQVTM, CDR2 ANQGSEA. The CDR3 totals 14 residues. CDR3 protein: CSARGQGGNSPLHF. DNA for the CDR3: TGCAGCGCTAGGGGACAGGGTGGGAATTCACCCCTCCACTTT.

The chain is built from TRBV2 and TRBJ1-2; no reliable D call. The V gene lost 3 bases and the J gene lost 7 bases, with 9 bases spanning the gap. This CDR3 is 12 amino acids long. CDR1 and CDR2 (germline): SNHLY, FYNNEI. The CDR3 DNA is TGTGCCAGCAGTGAGGCAGGAGGTGGCTACACCTTC. Translating it yields CASSEAGGGYTF.

With respect to this clone: The same CDR3 also results from other DNA sequences found in this sample. The chain recombines TRBV28 with TRBJ2-1; no clear D gene. The germline CDR1 and CDR2 sequences are MDHEN and SYDVKM. This CDR3 is 11 amino acids long. Trimming stripped 2 bases from V and 6 bases from J, with 2 bases between. Here the CDR3 DNA reads TGTGCCAGCAGTTTAGGCAATGAGCAGTTCTTC. It specifies CASSLGNEQFF. Full variable domain (remainder filled in from reference TRBV28 and TRBJ2-1): DVKVTQSSRYLVKRTGEKVFLECVQDMDHENMFWYRQDPGLGLRLIYFSYDVKMKEKGDIPEGYSVSREKKERFSLILESASTNQTSMYLCASSLGNEQFFGPGTRLTVL.

V gene TRBV4-3 combines with J gene TRBJ2-3; D is perhaps TRBD2 (5 bases). The CDR3 has 17 residues. In germline, CDR1 is LGHNA, CDR2 YSLEER. Trimming cost V 1 base and J 2 bases, with 16 bases left between them. CDR3: CASSQGPAARTTDTQYF. Written as DNA, the CDR3 is TGCGCCAGCAGCCAAGGCCCAGCGGCTCGGACCACAGATACGCAGTATTTT.

In its sample, this clone was seen a few times. The chain uses TRBV29-1 and TRBJ1-1; the D gene is possibly TRBD1 (5 bases). Germline values: CDR1 SQVTM, CDR2 ANQGSEA. CDR3 size: 12 residues. V lost 4 bases and J 0 bases, leaving 6 bases between the germline ends. The CDR3 bases are TGCAGCGTTGGGGGACTGAACACTGAAGCTTTCTTT. Translated, it gives CSVGGLNTEAFF.

The V gene is TRBV4-3, the J gene TRBJ2-5; 7 nucleotides match TRBD1. J lost 2 bases, V lost 4 bases, and 10 bases had no gene match. This CDR3 region has 16 residues. Germline CDR1 LGHNA, CDR2 YSLEER. Here the CDR3 DNA reads TGCGCCAGCAGCCCCCGCCTCGGGACAGAGCAAGAGACCCAGTACTTC. It codes for CASSPRLGTEQETQYF.

This clone has only one observation. This chain connects TRBV11-2 to TRBJ2-3; TRBD2 aligns across 8 bases. This CDR3 spans 18 amino acids. Losses at the gene ends were 4 bases for V and 0 bases for J; bases not matched to a gene: 12. Germline assignment: CDR1 SGHAT and CDR2 FQNNGV. The CDR3 region is CASSSILWAGGSTDTQYF. For the CDR3, the DNA is TGTGCCAGCAGCTCCATCCTCTGGGCGGGAGGAAGCACAGATACGCAGTATTTT.

In its sample, this clone was seen a few times. V gene TRBV25-1 combines with J gene TRBJ2-2; D perhaps matches TRBD2 (6 bases). CDR1 and CDR2 (germline): MGHDK, SYGVNS. Deletions cut 1 base from V and 6 bases from J, with 12 bases between. The CDR3 is made up of 15 amino acids. Here the CDR3 reads CASSESPPSAGELFF. CDR3 nucleotide sequence: TGTGCCAGCAGTGAATCCCCTCCTAGCGCCGGGGAGCTGTTTTTT.

The V gene is TRBV19, the J gene TRBJ2-1; no reliable D call. V dropped 3 bases and J dropped 2 bases, with 2 bases sitting between them. The CDR3 is 12 amino acids. The V gene's germline CDR1 is LNHDA and CDR2 SQIVND (reference sequence). CDR3 residues: CASSITYNEQFF. The CDR3 DNA reads as TGTGCCAGTAGTATCACCTACAATGAGCAGTTCTTC. The variable domain in full, completed from reference TRBV19 and TRBJ2-1, reads DGGITQSPKYLFRKEGQNVTLSCEQNLNHDAMYWYRQDPGQGLRLIYYSQIVNDFQKGDIAEGYSVSREKKESFPLTVTSAQKNPTAFYLCASSITYNEQFFGPGTRLTVL.

The gene calls are TRBV9 and TRBJ2-3; D is unclear. Between the trimmed V and J ends, which lost 1 base and 6 bases, there was a span of 12 bases. This CDR3 has 14 amino acids. Per germline, CDR1 SGDLS and CDR2 YYNGEE. CDR3 in DNA: TGTGCCAGCAGCGTACTGTCGGGTGCGGATACGCAGTATTTT. Residues: CASSVLSGADTQYF.

The chain recombines TRBV4-3 with TRBJ2-2, with D maybe TRBD1 (5 bases). Germline V lookup: CDR1 LGHNA, CDR2 YSLEER. V was clipped by 1 base and J by 0 bases, with 6 bases between them. The CDR3 length is 15 residues. The CDR3 reads CASSQGTTNTGELFF. CDR3 bases: TGCGCCAGCAGCCAAGGGACAACGAACACCGGGGAGCTGTTTTTT.

This chain connects TRBV29-1 to TRBJ2-1; D is unclear. The CDR3 covers 12 residues. V shed 4 bases and J shed 0 bases, with 4 bases lying between them. Germline CDR1 is SQVTM and CDR2 is ANQGSEA. CDR3 amino acids: CSVVSSYNEQFF. The CDR3 DNA follows: TGCAGCGTTGTTAGCTCCTACAATGAGCAGTTCTTC.